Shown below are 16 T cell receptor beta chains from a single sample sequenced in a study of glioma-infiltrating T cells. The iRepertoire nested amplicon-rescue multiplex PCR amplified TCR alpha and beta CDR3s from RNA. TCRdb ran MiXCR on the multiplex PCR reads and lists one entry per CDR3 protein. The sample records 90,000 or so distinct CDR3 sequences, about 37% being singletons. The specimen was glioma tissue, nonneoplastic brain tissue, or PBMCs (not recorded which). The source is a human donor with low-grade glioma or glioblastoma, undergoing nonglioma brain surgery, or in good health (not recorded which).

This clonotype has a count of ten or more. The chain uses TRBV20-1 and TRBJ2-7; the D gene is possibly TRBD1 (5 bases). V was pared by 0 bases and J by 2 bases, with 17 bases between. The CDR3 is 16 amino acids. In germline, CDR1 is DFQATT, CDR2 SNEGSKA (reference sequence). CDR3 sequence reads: CSARDPHGHVPYEQYF. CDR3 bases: TGCAGTGCTAGAGATCCCCATGGACATGTCCCCTACGAGCAGTACTTC.

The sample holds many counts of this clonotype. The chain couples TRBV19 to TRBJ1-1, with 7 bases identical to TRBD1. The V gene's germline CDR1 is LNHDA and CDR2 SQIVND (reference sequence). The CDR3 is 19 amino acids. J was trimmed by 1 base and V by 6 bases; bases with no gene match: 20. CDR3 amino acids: CASSPLSRGGDVPNTEAFF. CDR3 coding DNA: TGTGCCAGTAGCCCCCTTTCGAGAGGGGGCGATGTTCCGAACACTGAAGCTTTCTTT.

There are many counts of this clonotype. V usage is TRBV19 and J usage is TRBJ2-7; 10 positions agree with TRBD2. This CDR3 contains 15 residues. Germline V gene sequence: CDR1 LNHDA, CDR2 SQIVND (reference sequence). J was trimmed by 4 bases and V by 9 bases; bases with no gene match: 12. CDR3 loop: CASSPWLAGEYEQYF. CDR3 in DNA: TGTGCCAGCAGTCCGTGGCTAGCGGGAGAGTACGAGCAGTACTTC.

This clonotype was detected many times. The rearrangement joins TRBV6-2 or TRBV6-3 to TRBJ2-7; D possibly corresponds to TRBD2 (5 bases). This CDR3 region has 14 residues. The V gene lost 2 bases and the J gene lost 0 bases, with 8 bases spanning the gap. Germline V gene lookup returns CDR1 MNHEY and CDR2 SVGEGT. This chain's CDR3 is CASSYGAVSYEQYF. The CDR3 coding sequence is TGTGCCAGCAGTTACGGAGCGGTCTCCTACGAGCAGTACTTC.

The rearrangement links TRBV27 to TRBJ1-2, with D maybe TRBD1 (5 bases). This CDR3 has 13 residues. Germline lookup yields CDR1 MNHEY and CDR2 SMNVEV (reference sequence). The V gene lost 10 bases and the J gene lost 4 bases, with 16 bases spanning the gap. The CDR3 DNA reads TGTGCCATCATGCTCAGGGAAGGCTATGGCTACACCTTC. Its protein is CAIMLREGYGYTF.

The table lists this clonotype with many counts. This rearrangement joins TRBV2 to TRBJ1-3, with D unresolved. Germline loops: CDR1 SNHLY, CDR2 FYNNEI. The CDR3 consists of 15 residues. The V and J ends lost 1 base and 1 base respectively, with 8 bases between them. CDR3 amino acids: CASSEDRQSGNTIYF. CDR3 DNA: TGTGCCAGCAGTGAAGACCGCCAGTCTGGAAACACCATATATTTT.

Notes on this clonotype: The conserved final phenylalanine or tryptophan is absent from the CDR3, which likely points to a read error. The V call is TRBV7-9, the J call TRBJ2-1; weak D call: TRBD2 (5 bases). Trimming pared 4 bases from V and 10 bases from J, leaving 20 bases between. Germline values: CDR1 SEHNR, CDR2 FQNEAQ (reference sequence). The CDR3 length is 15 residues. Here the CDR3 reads CASSSTREGIYEQFL. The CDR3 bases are TGTGCCAGCAGCTCCACTCGGGAAGGAATCTACGAGCAGTTCCTC.

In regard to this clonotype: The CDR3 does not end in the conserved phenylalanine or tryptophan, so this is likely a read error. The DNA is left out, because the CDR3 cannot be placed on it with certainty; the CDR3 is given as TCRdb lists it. The CDR3 sequence is CASTRQGNTEGFL. The rearrangement links TRBV6-6 to TRBJ1-1; the table's D gene call, TRBD1, was not cross checked with the DNA. Per the germline V gene, CDR1 is MNHNY and CDR2 is SVGAGI (reference sequence). The CDR3 length is 13 residues, termini included.

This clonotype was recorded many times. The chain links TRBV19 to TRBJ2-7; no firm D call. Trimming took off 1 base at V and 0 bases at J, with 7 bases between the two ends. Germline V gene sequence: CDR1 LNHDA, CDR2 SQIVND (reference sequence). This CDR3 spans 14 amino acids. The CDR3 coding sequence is TGTGCCAGTAGTATAGGTATTACCTCCTACGAGCAGTACTTC. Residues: CASSIGITSYEQYF.

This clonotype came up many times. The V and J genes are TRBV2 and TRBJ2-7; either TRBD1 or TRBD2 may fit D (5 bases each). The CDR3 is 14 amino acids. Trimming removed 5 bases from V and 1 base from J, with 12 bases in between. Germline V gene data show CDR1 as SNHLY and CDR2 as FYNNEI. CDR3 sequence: CASSSGTDSYEQYF. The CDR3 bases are TGTGCCAGCAGTTCCGGGACGGATTCCTACGAGCAGTACTTC. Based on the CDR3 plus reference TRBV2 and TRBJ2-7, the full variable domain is EPEVTQTPSHQVTQMGQEVILRCVPISNHLYFYWYRQILGQKVEFLVSFYNNEISEKSEIFDDQFSVERPDGSNFTLKIRSTKLEDSAMYFCASSSGTDSYEQYFGPGTRLTVT.

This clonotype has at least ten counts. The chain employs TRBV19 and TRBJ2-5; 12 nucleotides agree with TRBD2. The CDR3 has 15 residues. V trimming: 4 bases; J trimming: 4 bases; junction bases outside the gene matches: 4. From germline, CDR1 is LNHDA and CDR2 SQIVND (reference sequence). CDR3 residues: CASSTTSGGIETQYF. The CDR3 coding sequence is TGTGCCAGTAGTACTACTAGCGGGGGGATAGAGACCCAGTACTTC.

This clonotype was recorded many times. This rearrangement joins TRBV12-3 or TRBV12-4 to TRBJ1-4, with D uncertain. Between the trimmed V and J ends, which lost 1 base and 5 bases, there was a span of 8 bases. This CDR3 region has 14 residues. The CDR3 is CASSLGALNEKLFF. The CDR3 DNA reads TGTGCCAGCAGTTTAGGGGCATTGAATGAAAAACTGTTTTTT.

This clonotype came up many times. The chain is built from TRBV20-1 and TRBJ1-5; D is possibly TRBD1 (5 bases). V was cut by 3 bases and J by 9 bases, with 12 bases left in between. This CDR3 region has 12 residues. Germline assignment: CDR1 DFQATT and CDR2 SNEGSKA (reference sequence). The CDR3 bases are TGCAGTGCTAGGAGGGGCGTCGGGCCCCAGCATTTT. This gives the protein CSARRGVGPQHF.

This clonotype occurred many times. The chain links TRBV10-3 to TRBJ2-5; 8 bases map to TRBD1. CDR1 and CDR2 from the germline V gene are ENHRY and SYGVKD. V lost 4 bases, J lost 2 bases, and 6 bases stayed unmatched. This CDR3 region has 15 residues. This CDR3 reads CAISGTGSGQETQYF. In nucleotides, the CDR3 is TGTGCCATCAGTGGGACAGGGTCGGGGCAAGAGACCCAGTACTTC.

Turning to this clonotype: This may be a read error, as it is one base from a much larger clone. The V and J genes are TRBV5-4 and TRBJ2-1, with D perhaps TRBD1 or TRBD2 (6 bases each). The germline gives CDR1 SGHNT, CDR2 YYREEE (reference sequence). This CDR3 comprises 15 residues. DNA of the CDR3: TGTGCCAGCAGCTTCCCGGGGGCATCCTACAATGAGCAGTCCTTC. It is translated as CASSFPGASYNEQSF.

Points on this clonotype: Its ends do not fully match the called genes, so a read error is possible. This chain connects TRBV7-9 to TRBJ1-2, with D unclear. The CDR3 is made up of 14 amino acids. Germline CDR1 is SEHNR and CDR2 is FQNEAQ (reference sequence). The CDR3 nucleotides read TGTGCCAGCAGCTTACGGGAAAGGGCGGAGGGCTACGCCTTC. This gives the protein CASSLRERAEGYAF.